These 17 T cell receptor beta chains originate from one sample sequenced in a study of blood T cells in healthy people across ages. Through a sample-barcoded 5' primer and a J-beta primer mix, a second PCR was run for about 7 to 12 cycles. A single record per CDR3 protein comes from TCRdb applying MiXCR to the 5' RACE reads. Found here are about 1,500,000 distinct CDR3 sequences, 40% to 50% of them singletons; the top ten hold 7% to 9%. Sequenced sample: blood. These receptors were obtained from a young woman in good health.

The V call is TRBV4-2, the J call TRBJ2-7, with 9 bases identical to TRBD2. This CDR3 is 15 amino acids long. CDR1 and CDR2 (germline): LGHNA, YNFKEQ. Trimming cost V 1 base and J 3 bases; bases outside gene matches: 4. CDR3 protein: CASSQVIAGDYEQYF. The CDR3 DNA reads TGTGCCAGCAGCCAAGTAATAGCGGGAGACTACGAGCAGTACTTC.

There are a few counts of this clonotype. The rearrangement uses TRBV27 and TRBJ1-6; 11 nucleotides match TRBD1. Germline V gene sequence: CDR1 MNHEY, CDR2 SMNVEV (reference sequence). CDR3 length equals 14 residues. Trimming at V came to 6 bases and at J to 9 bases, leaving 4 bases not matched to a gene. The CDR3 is CASSVGTGGSPLHF. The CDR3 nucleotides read TGTGCCAGCAGCGTCGGGACAGGGGGTTCACCCCTCCACTTT.

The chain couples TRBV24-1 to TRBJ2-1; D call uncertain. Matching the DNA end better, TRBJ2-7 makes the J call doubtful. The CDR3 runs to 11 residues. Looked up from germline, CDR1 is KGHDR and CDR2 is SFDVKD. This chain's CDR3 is CATSIYNEQYF. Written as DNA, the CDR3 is TGTGCCACCAGTATCTACAATGAGCAGTACTTC.

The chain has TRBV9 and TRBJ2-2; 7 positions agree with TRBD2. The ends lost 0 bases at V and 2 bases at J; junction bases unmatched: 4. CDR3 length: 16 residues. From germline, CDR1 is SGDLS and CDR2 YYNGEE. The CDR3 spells CASSVALAANTGELFF. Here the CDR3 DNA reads TGTGCCAGCAGCGTAGCCCTAGCGGCCAACACCGGGGAGCTGTTTTTT.

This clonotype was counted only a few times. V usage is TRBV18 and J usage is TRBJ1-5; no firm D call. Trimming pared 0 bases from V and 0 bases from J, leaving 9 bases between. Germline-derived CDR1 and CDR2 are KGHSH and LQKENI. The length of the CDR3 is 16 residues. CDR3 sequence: CASSPPQVDSNQPQHF. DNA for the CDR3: TGTGCCAGCTCACCACCCCAGGTCGATAGCAATCAGCCCCAGCATTTT.

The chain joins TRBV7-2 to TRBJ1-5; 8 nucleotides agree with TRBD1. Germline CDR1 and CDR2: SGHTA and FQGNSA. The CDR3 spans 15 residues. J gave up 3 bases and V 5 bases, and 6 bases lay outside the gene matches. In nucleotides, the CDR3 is TGTGCCAGCAGCCGACAGGGGATCTACAATCAGCCCCAGCATTTT. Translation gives CASSRQGIYNQPQHF.

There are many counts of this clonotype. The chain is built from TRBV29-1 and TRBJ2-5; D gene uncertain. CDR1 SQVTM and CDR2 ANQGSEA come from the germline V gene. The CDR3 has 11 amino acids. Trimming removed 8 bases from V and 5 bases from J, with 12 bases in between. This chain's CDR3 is CSFSPSETQYF. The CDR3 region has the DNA TGCAGCTTCTCCCCCTCCGAGACCCAGTACTTC.

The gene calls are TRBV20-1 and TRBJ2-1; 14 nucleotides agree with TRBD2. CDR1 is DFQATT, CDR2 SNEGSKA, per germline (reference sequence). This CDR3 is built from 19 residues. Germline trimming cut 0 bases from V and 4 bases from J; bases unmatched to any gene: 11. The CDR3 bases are TGCAGTGCTAGAGATCAGGGACTAGCGGGGGTCACCATATACAATGAGCAGTTCTTC. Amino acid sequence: CSARDQGLAGVTIYNEQFF.

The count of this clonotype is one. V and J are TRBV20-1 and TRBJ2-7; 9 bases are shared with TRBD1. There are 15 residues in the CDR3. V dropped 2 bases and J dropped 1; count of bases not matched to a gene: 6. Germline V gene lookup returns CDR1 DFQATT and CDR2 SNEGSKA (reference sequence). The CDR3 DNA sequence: TGCAGTGCTAGACCCGACAGGGGGATGTCCTACGAGCAGTACTTC. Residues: CSARPDRGMSYEQYF.

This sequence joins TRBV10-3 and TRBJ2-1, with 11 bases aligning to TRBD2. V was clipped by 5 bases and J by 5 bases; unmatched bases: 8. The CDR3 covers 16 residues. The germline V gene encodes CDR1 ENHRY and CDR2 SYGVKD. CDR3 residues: CAISQSGTSGNNEQFF. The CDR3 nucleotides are TGTGCCATCAGTCAATCCGGGACTAGCGGCAACAATGAGCAGTTCTTC.

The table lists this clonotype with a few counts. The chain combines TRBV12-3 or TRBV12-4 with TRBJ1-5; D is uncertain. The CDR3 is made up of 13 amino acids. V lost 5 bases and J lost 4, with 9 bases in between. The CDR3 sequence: CASSPTNNQPQHF. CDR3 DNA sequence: TGTGCCAGCAGTCCGACAAATAATCAGCCCCAGCATTTT.

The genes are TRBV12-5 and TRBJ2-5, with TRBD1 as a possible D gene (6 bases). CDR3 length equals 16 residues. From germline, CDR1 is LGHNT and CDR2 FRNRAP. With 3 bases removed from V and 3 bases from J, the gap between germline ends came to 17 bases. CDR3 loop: CASGFYQTDRKETQYF. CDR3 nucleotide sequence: TGTGCTAGTGGTTTCTATCAAACGGACAGAAAAGAGACCCAGTACTTC.

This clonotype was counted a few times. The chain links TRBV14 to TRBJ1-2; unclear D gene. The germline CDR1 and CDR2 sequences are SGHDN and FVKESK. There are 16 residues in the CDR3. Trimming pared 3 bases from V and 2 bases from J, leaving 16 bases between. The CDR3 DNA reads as TGTGCCAGCAGCCAGCTCCGACTGGGTTGGAACTATGGCTACACCTTC. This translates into CASSQLRLGWNYGYTF.

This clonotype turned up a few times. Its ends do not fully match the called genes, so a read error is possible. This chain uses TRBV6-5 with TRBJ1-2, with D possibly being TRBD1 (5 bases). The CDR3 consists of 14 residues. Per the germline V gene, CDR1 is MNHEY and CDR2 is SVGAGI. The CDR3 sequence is CASSNSGSAYGYTF. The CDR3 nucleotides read TGTGCCAGCAGTAACTCAGGGTCAGCCTATGGCTACACCTTC.

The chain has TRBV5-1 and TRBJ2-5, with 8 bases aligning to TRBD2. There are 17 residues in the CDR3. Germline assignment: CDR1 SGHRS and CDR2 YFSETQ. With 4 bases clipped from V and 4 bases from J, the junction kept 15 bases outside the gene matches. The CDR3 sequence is CASSRTESSGVGETQYF. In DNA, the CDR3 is TGCGCCAGCAGCAGGACCGAAAGTAGCGGGGTAGGAGAGACCCAGTACTTC. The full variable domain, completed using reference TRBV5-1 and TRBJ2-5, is KAGVTQTPRYLIKTRGQQVTLSCSPISGHRSVSWYQQTPGQGLQFLFEYFSETQRNKGNFPGRFSGRQFSNSRSEMNVSTLELGDSALYLCASSRTESSGVGETQYFGPGTRLLVL.

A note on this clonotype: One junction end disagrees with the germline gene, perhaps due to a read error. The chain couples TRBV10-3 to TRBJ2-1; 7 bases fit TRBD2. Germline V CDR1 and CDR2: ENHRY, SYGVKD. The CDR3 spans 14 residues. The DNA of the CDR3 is TGTGCCATCGGTGAGTTGGCGGGGGAGGATGAGCAGTTCTTC. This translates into CAIGELAGEDEQFF.

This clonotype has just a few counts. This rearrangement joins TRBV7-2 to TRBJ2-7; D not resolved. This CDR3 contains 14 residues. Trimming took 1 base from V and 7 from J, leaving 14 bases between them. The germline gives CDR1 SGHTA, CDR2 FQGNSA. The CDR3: CASSLVAPSREQYF. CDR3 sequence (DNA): TGTGCCAGCAGCTTAGTCGCTCCATCGCGAGAGCAGTACTTC.